These 28 T cell receptor beta chains came from one sample sequenced in a study of Graves' ophthalmopathy and Graves' hyperthyroidism. Amplifying from RNA transcripts, the study obtained TCR beta CDR3 regions. An initial RT-PCR round employing HTBI primers preceded a second-round multiplex PCR. A single record per CDR3 protein comes from TCRdb applying MiXCR to the multiplex PCR reads. The table has over 450,000 distinct CDR3 sequences, under 15% seen once. Sequenced: blood. The receptor source for this set is a woman aged 25-40 years with Graves' ophthalmopathy.

Worth noting for this clonotype: A much larger clone is a single base away; this may be a read error. The chain recombines TRBV6-6 with TRBJ2-5; no reliable D call. In germline, CDR1 is MNHNY, CDR2 SVGAGI (reference sequence). Trimming removed 4 bases from V and 2 bases from J, with 29 bases in between. The CDR3 covers 20 residues. The CDR3 bases are TGTGCCAGCAGTTTCAACCAATGCTCGATGGGTGGCGGACCGCAAGAGACCCAGTACTTC. This gives the protein CASSFNQCSMGGGPQETQYF.

In this sample, this clonotype turned up many times. This chain uses TRBV20-1 with TRBJ1-1, with D hard to call. The CDR3 covers 16 residues. Germline values: CDR1 DFQATT, CDR2 SNEGSKA (reference sequence). V lost 2 bases and J lost 2, with 18 bases in between. CDR3 loop: CSARPILRDTNTEAFF. The CDR3 coding sequence is TGCAGTGCTAGACCAATCCTGCGCGACACTAACACTGAAGCTTTCTTT.

This clonotype was picked up a small number of times. The chain uses TRBV12-3 or TRBV12-4 and TRBJ1-1, with 8 bases matching TRBD1. The CDR3 has 12 residues. With V trimmed by 6 bases and J by 12 bases, 9 bases remained unmatched. The CDR3 DNA reads as TGTGCCAGCAGCCCGGACAGGGAGGTCTCTTTCTTT. Residues: CASSPDREVSFF.

Comment on this clonotype: A much larger clone lies one base from this, so it may be a read error. The V and J genes are TRBV18 and TRBJ1-2; D is ambiguous. CDR1 KGHSH and CDR2 LQKENI come from the germline V gene. The CDR3 sequence is 14 residues long. The CDR3 DNA sequence: TGTGGCAGCTCACCACTTATGGATGACTATGGCTACACCTTC. Translating gives CGSSPLMDDYGYTF.

This clonotype was seen repeatedly, ten times or more. The V call is TRBV28, the J call TRBJ2-7; 8 positions match TRBD2. With V trimmed by 7 bases and J by 4 bases, 3 bases remained unmatched. Per germline, CDR1 MDHEN and CDR2 SYDVKM. The CDR3 sequence is 12 residues long. In nucleotides, the CDR3 is TGTGCCAGCAACCCTAGCGGGTACGAGCAGTACTTC. Translation: CASNPSGYEQYF.

This clonotype appeared many times. This rearrangement joins TRBV6-2 or TRBV6-3 to TRBJ2-7; 9 bases align to TRBD1. CDR1 is MNHEY and CDR2 is SVGEGT in the germline V gene. The CDR3 totals 16 residues. With V trimmed by 7 bases and J by 2 bases, 12 bases remained unmatched. This chain's CDR3 is CASTGVPGTGTYEQYF. The CDR3 DNA sequence: TGTGCCAGCACCGGAGTTCCAGGGACAGGGACCTACGAGCAGTACTTC.

This clonotype was seen ten or more times. The chain carries TRBV30 and TRBJ2-7; D is ambiguous. CDR3 size: 12 residues. V lost 0 bases to trimming and J lost 4 bases, with 7 bases between them. Germline-derived CDR1 and CDR2 are GTSNPN and SVGIG (reference sequence). CDR3 coding DNA: TGTGCCTGGAGTGTAGACTTTTACGAGCAGTACTTC. Amino acids: CAWSVDFYEQYF.

This clonotype was counted a few times. The V and J genes are TRBV20-1 and TRBJ2-2; the match to TRBD2 covers 13 bases. Germline values: CDR1 DFQATT, CDR2 SNEGSKA (reference sequence). This CDR3 has 14 amino acids. J gave up 6 bases and V 3 bases, and 1 base lay outside the gene matches. The CDR3 spells CSARGLAGPGELFF. CDR3 bases: TGCAGTGCTAGGGGACTAGCGGGGCCCGGGGAGCTGTTTTTT.

The rearrangement links TRBV20-1 to TRBJ2-7, with TRBD2 identical over 7 bases. Germline V gene data show CDR1 as DFQATT and CDR2 as SNEGSKA (reference sequence). The CDR3 has 14 residues. Trimming cost V 1 base and J 7 bases; bases outside gene matches: 10. The CDR3: CSARVAGDVGEQYF. The CDR3 bases are TGCAGTGCTAGAGTTGCGGGAGATGTTGGGGAGCAGTACTTC.

The table lists this clonotype with many counts. The chain combines TRBV5-1 with TRBJ1-2; D uncertain. The length of the CDR3 is 13 residues. Germline CDR1 reads SGHRS; CDR2 reads YFSETQ. Trimming left V 5 bases short and J 7 bases short, with 15 bases between. Written as DNA, the CDR3 is TGCGCCAGCAGTCATGGACTAAAGGGTGGCTACACCTTC. Translated: CASSHGLKGGYTF.

Many counts were recorded for this clonotype. The chain carries TRBV28 and TRBJ1-3, with 8 bases aligning to TRBD1. Germline V gene lookup returns CDR1 MDHEN and CDR2 SYDVKM. V gave up 5 bases and J gave up 4 bases; unmatched junction bases: 10. The CDR3 loop spans 16 amino acids. The CDR3 here is CASSRLSGGPGNTIYF. As DNA, the CDR3 is TGTGCCAGCAGTCGTCTATCAGGGGGCCCGGGAAACACCATATATTTT.

The CDR3 loop is CASSEEGAGNSPLHF. The CDR3 coding sequence is TGCGCCAGCAGTGAGGAAGGGGCCGGTAATTCACCCCTCCACTTT. The rearrangement joins TRBV10-2 to TRBJ1-6, with D possibly matching TRBD1 (5 bases). Germline CDR1 reads WSHSY; CDR2 reads SAAADI. CDR3 length equals 15 residues. Trimming pared 2 bases from V and 6 bases from J, leaving 11 bases between.

In its sample, this clonotype was seen many times. The chain uses TRBV29-1 and TRBJ1-5, with 9 nucleotides matching TRBD1. V shed 6 bases and J 5 bases; nucleotides not matched to a gene: 5. In germline, CDR1 is SQVTM, CDR2 ANQGSEA. This CDR3 has 13 residues. CDR3 protein: CSVTGGRDQPQHF. CDR3 coding DNA: TGCAGCGTAACAGGGGGCCGGGATCAGCCCCAGCATTTT.

This clonotype has at least ten counts. CDR3 nucleotides: TGTGCCAGCAGGGGACGACAGGGGATAAATTCACCCCTCCACTTT. It encodes CASRGRQGINSPLHF. The chain carries TRBV28 and TRBJ1-6, with 8 bases lining up with TRBD1. This CDR3 has 15 amino acids. V shed 6 bases, J shed 7 bases, and the junction held 8 bases outside the gene matches. Germline CDR1 and CDR2: MDHEN and SYDVKM.

The table lists this clonotype with a few counts. J is TRBJ2-7 and V is TRBV28; 10 nucleotides agree with TRBD2. Per germline, CDR1 MDHEN and CDR2 SYDVKM. The CDR3 runs to 14 residues. J gave up 2 bases and V 8 bases, and 6 bases lay outside the gene matches. DNA for the CDR3: TGTGCCAGCCAGAGCGGGGGGGCCCCCTACGAGCAGTACTTC. Translation: CASQSGGAPYEQYF.

This clonotype was counted at least ten times. The chain is built from TRBV28 and TRBJ1-5; D unresolved. V lost 7 bases, J lost 5 bases, and 12 bases lay in between. This CDR3 has 13 amino acids. CDR1 and CDR2 (germline): MDHEN, SYDVKM. CDR3 DNA: TGTGCCAGCACCCCCCCCGGGGATCAGCCCCAGCATTTT. The encoded protein is CASTPPGDQPQHF.

About this clonotype: A much larger clone lies one base from this, so it may be a read error. Without the conserved terminal phenylalanine or tryptophan, this CDR3 likely stems from a read error. This chain joins TRBV10-3 and TRBJ2-7; no clear D gene. The germline V gene has CDR1 ENHRY and CDR2 SYGVKD. This CDR3 has 12 residues. Trimming shortened V by 4 bases and J by 7 bases, and 11 bases separated the two germline ends. Written as DNA, the CDR3 is TGTGCCATCAGTGGGACGCGTCAGGAGCAGTACTAC. It specifies CAISGTRQEQYY.

Ten or more counts support this clonotype. The V call is TRBV6-5, the J call TRBJ2-2; 8 positions agree with TRBD2. The CDR3 totals 15 residues. J lost 4 bases, V lost 4 bases, and 5 bases had no gene match. Germline CDR1 reads MNHEY; CDR2 reads SVGAGI. CDR3 residues: CASSFGTSGTGELFF. Written as DNA, the CDR3 is TGTGCCAGCAGTTTTGGGACTAGTGGCACCGGGGAGCTGTTTTTT.

This sequence joins TRBV13 and TRBJ1-2; tentatively, D is TRBD1 (5 bases). The germline V and J ends were trimmed by 2 bases and 10 bases, with 20 bases remaining between them. This CDR3 has 15 amino acids. Germline assignment: CDR1 PRHDT and CDR2 FYEKMQ (reference sequence). CDR3 sequence: CASSLSTAPGRDYTF. The CDR3 DNA reads TGTGCCAGCAGCTTATCGACAGCGCCCGGACGGGACTACACCTTC.

This clonotype was detected ten times or more. This chain connects TRBV12-3 or TRBV12-4 to TRBJ1-3, with D unclear. With 7 bases removed from V and 0 bases from J, the gap between germline ends came to 16 bases. The CDR3 spans 16 residues. DNA for the CDR3: TGTGCCAGCACCTCATTGCTGAGCGACTCTGGAAACACCATATATTTT. Translated: CASTSLLSDSGNTIYF.

The table lists this clonotype with many counts. The V gene is TRBV11-2, the J gene TRBJ2-7; D remains unclear. Germline V lookup: CDR1 SGHAT, CDR2 FQNNGV. The CDR3 extends over 16 amino acids. The V gene lost 1 base and the J gene lost 5 bases, with 18 bases spanning the gap. In DNA form, the CDR3 reads TGTGCCAGCAGCTTAGGGGGTACTCGCCCTGAGAACGAGCAGTACTTC. Translating gives CASSLGGTRPENEQYF.

In its sample, this clonotype was seen many times. The chain links TRBV5-1 to TRBJ2-5; TRBD2 aligns across 8 bases. The CDR3 extends over 15 amino acids. V dropped 1 base and J dropped 4; count of bases not matched to a gene: 6. Germline CDR1 SGHRS, CDR2 YFSETQ. CDR3 nucleotides: TGCGCCAGCAGCTTGATTACCGGGGGGGTAGAGACCCAGTACTTC. It specifies CASSLITGGVETQYF.

In its sample, this clonotype was seen many times. Being one base from a much bigger clone, this may be a read error. The rearrangement links TRBV12-3 or TRBV12-4 to TRBJ1-5; 9 bases are shared with TRBD1. The CDR3 is 14 residues long. V was pared by 4 bases and J by 2 bases, with 0 bases of the junction left unmatched. DNA for the CDR3: TGTGCCAGCAGTTGGGACAGGGGCAATCAGCCCCAGCATTTT. Its translation: CASSWDRGNQPQHF.

This clonotype has ten or more counts. This sequence joins TRBV12-3 or TRBV12-4 and TRBJ2-5; TRBD1 matches 8 bases. This CDR3 has 15 residues. V shed 4 bases, J shed 5 bases, and the junction held 9 bases outside the gene matches. The CDR3 coding sequence is TGTGCCAGCAGTTACCGCAGGGGGCTCCGGGAGACCCAGTACTTC. Residues: CASSYRRGLRETQYF.

At least ten counts were recorded for this clonotype. The CDR3 DNA sequence: TGTGCCAGCAGTTTAGCCCCGACAGGGTATGGCTACACCTTC. Translating it yields CASSLAPTGYGYTF. This sequence joins TRBV28 and TRBJ1-2; TRBD1 matches at 7 bases. The CDR3 has 14 amino acids. The V and J ends lost 2 bases and 5 bases, in that order; junction bases with no gene match: 5. In germline, CDR1 is MDHEN, CDR2 SYDVKM.

Only a few counts were recorded for this clonotype. This chain connects TRBV4-1 to TRBJ1-1; D call uncertain. Trimming cost V 4 bases and J 0 bases, with 15 bases left between them. Germline CDR1 and CDR2: MGHRA and YSYEKL. The CDR3 consists of 16 residues. This chain's CDR3 is CASSPSISRMNTEAFF. DNA of the CDR3: TGCGCCAGCAGCCCCTCCATCTCCCGGATGAACACTGAAGCTTTCTTT.

In its sample, this clonotype was seen once. A much larger clone lies a single base off, so this may be a read error. The V and J genes are TRBV5-1 and TRBJ2-5; D may correspond to TRBD1 or TRBD2 (5 bases each). The CDR3 is 15 residues long. From germline, CDR1 is SGHRS and CDR2 YFSETQ. Trimming cost V 2 bases and J 4 bases, with 15 bases left between them. CDR3 DNA: TGCGCCAGCAGCTTTGGGACGGGAAAGGGAGAGACCCAGTACTTC. This codes for CASSFGTGKGETQYF.

This clonotype was recorded many times. The V gene is TRBV27, the J gene TRBJ1-1; D is undetermined. This CDR3 is built from 15 residues. Per germline, CDR1 MNHEY and CDR2 SMNVEV (reference sequence). The V end was cut by 0 bases, the J end by 0 bases, with 8 bases between. CDR3 bases: TGTGCCAGCAGTTTATCGGAAAGGGTGAACACTGAAGCTTTCTTT. Its translation: CASSLSERVNTEAFF.